The clone carrying this TCR beta chain was seen at least ten times. Its antigen remains unidentified. This record belongs to a study of human T cells and chemical hapten exposure. The overall study: All through the approximately 22-week study, the scalp of each patient received diphenylcyclopropenone doses weekly.

The CDR3 has 15 residues. In germline, CDR1 is SGHTA, CDR2 FQGNSA. V lost 1 base, J lost 1 base, and 8 bases lay in between. Regarding time point: pre-sensitization, week 0. Treatment meaning: therapeutic diphenylcyclopropenone sensitization with weekly scalp DPC. Unfractionated whole blood was the source of the extracted total RNA. Points from the study as a whole: Expanded TCRs were compared with controls, and the expanded TCRs formed significantly more large CDR3 similarity clusters. Correlating positively with patch test score were the PT1 expanded TCR counts.

One entry per CDR3 protein results from TCRdb running MiXCR on the RACE reads. The sample lists roughly 100,000 distinct CDR3 sequences; around 12% were seen once. This TCR derives from a woman aged 45-60 years with alopecia areata. Some clones in this sample may be carry-over from other donors' samples. This chain connects TRBV7-2 to TRBJ1-5; D call uncertain. This material consisted of whole blood, taken in connection with sensitization to the hapten diphenylcyclopropenone (DPC). The CDR3 is CASSLEVRSNQPQHF. In nucleotides, the CDR3 is TGTGCCAGCAGCTTAGAAGTGCGAAGCAATCAGCCCCAGCATTTT.